This entry lists 20 T cell receptor beta chains sequenced from one sample in a study of naive CD8 T cells in extremely preterm neonates. Study-wide results and limits: Preterm infants showed shorter CDR3s, fewer N additions and less trimming than older groups.

Preterm samples came from extremely preterm deliveries at about 22-28 weeks. Assay used: immunoSEQ multiplex PCR; TCRdb lists only in-frame clones, some missing. The sample records around 25,000 clones, around 89% being singletons. Which antigens these TCRs recognize remains unknown. The specimen was naive CD8+ T cells from cord blood. The origin of the receptors is a boy who was born preterm.

J is TRBJ2-7 and V is TRBV4-2; TRBD2 agrees at 8 bases. Germline loops: CDR1 LGHNA, CDR2 YNFKEQ. J gave up 6 bases and V 5 bases, and 0 bases lay outside the gene matches. The CDR3 runs 11 residues. The CDR3 sequence: CASSGTSEQYF. Here the CDR3 DNA reads TGTGCCAGCAGCGGGACTAGCGAGCAGTACTTC.

The chain has TRBV18 and TRBJ2-7, with 8 positions matching TRBD2. The trim removed 2 bases at V and 1 base at J, leaving 4 bases unmatched. This CDR3 region has 15 residues. The V gene's germline CDR1 is KGHSH and CDR2 LQKENI. CDR3 amino acids: CASSPNGGGSYEQYF. The CDR3 bases are TGTGCCAGCTCACCAAACGGGGGGGGTTCCTACGAGCAGTACTTC. Complete variable domain (other parts from reference TRBV18 and TRBJ2-7): NAGVMQNPRHLVRRRGQEARLRCSPMKGHSHVYWYRQLPEEGLKFMVYLQKENIIDESGMPKERFSAEFPKEGPSILRIQQVVRGDSAAYFCASSPNGGGSYEQYFGPGTRLTVT.

The chain carries TRBV6-1 and TRBJ2-7; TRBD2 matches at 9 bases. This CDR3 is built from 14 residues. The V gene's germline CDR1 is MNHNS and CDR2 SASEGT. Losses at the gene ends were 1 base for V and 2 bases for J; bases not matched to a gene: 0. The CDR3 reads CASSEGTSAYEQYF. As DNA, the CDR3 is TGTGCCAGCAGTGAAGGGACTAGCGCCTACGAGCAGTACTTC.

This sequence joins TRBV19 and TRBJ2-1, with D uncertain. V shed 1 base and J shed 1 base, with 5 bases lying between them. Germline lookup yields CDR1 LNHDA and CDR2 SQIVND (reference sequence). The length of the CDR3 is 14 residues. The CDR3 loop is CASSIARSYNEQFF. As DNA, the CDR3 is TGTGCCAGTAGTATAGCGAGATCCTACAATGAGCAGTTCTTC.

The CDR3 nucleotides are TGTGCCAGCAGCTTAGTGGACAGGGGGCTAGCCTACGAGCAGTACTTC. This codes for CASSLVDRGLAYEQYF. The chain carries TRBV7-2 and TRBJ2-7; 11 bases are shared with TRBD1. The CDR3 runs to 16 residues. Germline V gene lookup returns CDR1 SGHTA and CDR2 FQGNSA. V was clipped by 1 base and J by 2 bases; unmatched bases: 4.

The CDR3: CASSLGTGNSPLHF. The CDR3 DNA follows: TGTGCCAGCAGTTTAGGGACAGGGAATTCACCCCTCCACTTT. V and J are TRBV27 and TRBJ1-6, with 9 bases identical to TRBD1. After removal of 2 bases from V and 7 bases from J, the junction contained 0 bases not matched to a gene. Germline V lookup: CDR1 MNHEY, CDR2 SMNVEV (reference sequence). CDR3 length: 14 residues.

The chain combines TRBV4-1 with TRBJ2-1, with D hard to call. The length of the CDR3 is 13 residues. The V end was cut by 0 bases, the J end by 3 bases, with 3 bases between. Germline values: CDR1 MGHRA, CDR2 YSYEKL. Here the CDR3 DNA reads TGCGCCAGCAGCCAAGATAACTACAATGAGCAGTTCTTC. Translation gives CASSQDNYNEQFF.

This clone has more than one count but fewer than ten. J is TRBJ2-7 and V is TRBV9, with 8 bases identical to TRBD1. The CDR3 loop spans 13 amino acids. V gave up 4 bases and J gave up 4 bases; unmatched junction bases: 4. Germline V lookup: CDR1 SGDLS, CDR2 YYNGEE. The DNA for the CDR3 is TGTGCCAGCAGCCCTGGACAGGGTTACGAGCAGTACTTC. Its translation is CASSPGQGYEQYF.

The chain couples TRBV28 to TRBJ1-2; 7 bases are shared with TRBD1. J lost 4 bases, V lost 8 bases, and 7 bases had no gene match. Per germline, CDR1 MDHEN and CDR2 SYDVKM. The CDR3 is 13 residues long. CDR3 region: CASALRGFYGYTF. In DNA, the CDR3 is TGTGCCAGCGCCCTCAGGGGGTTCTATGGCTACACCTTC.

This chain links TRBV9 with TRBJ2-7, with TRBD2 identical over 12 bases. CDR3 length: 15 amino acids. Germline V lookup: CDR1 SGDLS, CDR2 YYNGEE. The trim removed 4 bases at V and 4 bases at J, leaving 6 bases unmatched. CDR3 nucleotides: TGTGCCAGCAGCCCCCGTCTAGCGGGGGGGTACGAGCAGTACTTC. Protein sequence: CASSPRLAGGYEQYF.

The rearrangement links TRBV5-4 to TRBJ2-4, with D perhaps matching TRBD1 or TRBD2 (5 bases each). Germline values: CDR1 SGHNT, CDR2 YYREEE (reference sequence). The CDR3 has 15 amino acids. With 3 bases removed from V and 0 bases from J, the gap between germline ends came to 10 bases. The CDR3 sequence is CASSWDGLAKNIQYF. In DNA form, the CDR3 reads TGTGCCAGCAGCTGGGACGGCTTAGCCAAAAACATTCAGTACTTC. The full variable domain, completed using reference TRBV5-4 and TRBJ2-4, is ETGVTQSPTHLIKTRGQQVTLRCSSQSGHNTVSWYQQALGQGPQFIFQYYREEENGRGNFPPRFSGLQFPNYSSELNVNALELDDSALYLCASSWDGLAKNIQYFGAGTRLSVL.

This chain connects TRBV19 to TRBJ2-2; TRBD2 matches 12 bases. Losses at the gene ends were 8 bases for V and 5 bases for J; bases not matched to a gene: 6. Germline-derived CDR1 and CDR2 are LNHDA and SQIVND (reference sequence). The length of the CDR3 is 15 residues. The CDR3 DNA sequence: TGTGCCAGTTCCGGGACTAGCGGGTTTACCGGGGAGCTGTTTTTT. It encodes CASSGTSGFTGELFF.

The chain employs TRBV12-5 and TRBJ2-2; 12 positions agree with TRBD2. V was pared by 0 bases and J by 3 bases, with 5 bases of the junction left unmatched. Germline CDR1 LGHNT, CDR2 FRNRAP. The CDR3 covers 18 residues. The CDR3 DNA follows: TGTGCTAGTGGTTTGGTAACCCTAGCGGGGGGGCACACCGGGGAGCTGTTTTTT. This sequence encodes CASGLVTLAGGHTGELFF.

V usage is TRBV5-1 and J usage is TRBJ2-2, with TRBD1 matching over 8 bases. CDR1 is SGHRS, CDR2 YFSETQ, per germline. CDR3 length: 14 residues. The V gene end was trimmed by 3 bases and the J gene end by 4 bases; junction bases not matched to a gene: 2. As DNA, the CDR3 is TGCGCCAGCAGCTATACAGGGGGCACCGGGGAGCTGTTTTTT. Residues: CASSYTGGTGELFF. Complete variable domain (other parts from reference TRBV5-1 and TRBJ2-2): KAGVTQTPRYLIKTRGQQVTLSCSPISGHRSVSWYQQTPGQGLQFLFEYFSETQRNKGNFPGRFSGRQFSNSRSEMNVSTLELGDSALYLCASSYTGGTGELFFGEGSRLTVL.

The chain carries TRBV6-6 and TRBJ1-2; perhaps TRBD1 as D (6 bases). The germline V gene encodes CDR1 MNHNY and CDR2 SVGAGI (reference sequence). CDR3 length: 12 amino acids. V dropped 2 bases and J dropped 5 bases, with 6 bases sitting between them. CDR3 nucleotides: TGTGCCAGCAGTTACAGGGGGTATGGCTACACCTTC. It translates to CASSYRGYGYTF.

The J gene is TRBJ1-6, the V gene TRBV19; D gene unclear. The germline gives CDR1 LNHDA, CDR2 SQIVND (reference sequence). V lost 3 bases to trimming and J lost 0 bases, with 6 bases between them. The CDR3 covers 15 residues. The DNA of the CDR3 is TGTGCCAGTAGTATGGGGAGCTCCTATAATTCACCCCTCCACTTT. This gives the protein CASSMGSSYNSPLHF.

About this clone itself: A much larger clone differs from this one at a single base, so this may be a read error. The J gene is TRBJ2-2, the V gene TRBV27; D ambiguous. Trimming removed 4 bases from V and 4 bases from J, with 4 bases in between. The CDR3 consists of 12 residues. CDR1 and CDR2 (germline): MNHEY, SMNVEV (reference sequence). The CDR3, as DNA: TGTGCCAGCAGTTACAGCACCGGGGAGCTGTTTTTT. Its protein is CASSYSTGELFF.

Comment on this clone: Other DNA sequences in this specimen translate into the identical CDR3. The genes are TRBV6-5 and TRBJ1-2; D remains ambiguous. The V gene's germline CDR1 is MNHEY and CDR2 SVGAGI. V shed 0 bases and J shed 2 bases, with 4 bases lying between them. The CDR3 sequence is 13 residues long. Written as DNA, the CDR3 is TGTGCCAGCAGTTACTCGGGAAACTATGGCTACACCTTC. It yields the protein CASSYSGNYGYTF.

The V gene is TRBV27, the J gene TRBJ2-3; 9 bases match TRBD1. Trimming at V came to 1 base and at J to 2 bases, leaving 1 base not matched to a gene. Per the germline V gene, CDR1 is MNHEY and CDR2 is SMNVEV (reference sequence). The CDR3 consists of 15 residues. This CDR3 reads CASSLWDRATDTQYF. Here the CDR3 DNA reads TGTGCCAGCAGTTTATGGGACAGGGCCACAGATACGCAGTATTTT.

CDR3 protein: CSVARTGGYEQYF. The CDR3 nucleotides are TGCAGCGTAGCTAGGACAGGGGGCTACGAGCAGTACTTC. The rearrangement uses TRBV29-1 and TRBJ2-7; 10 bases fit TRBD1. The germline CDR1 and CDR2 sequences are SQVTM and ANQGSEA. The CDR3 sequence is 13 residues long. V dropped 6 bases and J dropped 3; count of bases not matched to a gene: 5.